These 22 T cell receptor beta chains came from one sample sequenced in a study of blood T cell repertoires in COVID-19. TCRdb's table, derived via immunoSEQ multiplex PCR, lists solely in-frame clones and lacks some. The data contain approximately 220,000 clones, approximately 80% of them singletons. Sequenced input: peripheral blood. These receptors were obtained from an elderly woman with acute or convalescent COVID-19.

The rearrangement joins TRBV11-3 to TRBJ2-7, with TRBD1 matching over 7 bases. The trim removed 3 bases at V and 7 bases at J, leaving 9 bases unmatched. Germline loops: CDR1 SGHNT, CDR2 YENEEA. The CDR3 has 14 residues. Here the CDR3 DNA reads TGTGCCAGCAGCTTTGACAGGGCCTCAGCGGAGCAGTACTTC. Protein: CASSFDRASAEQYF. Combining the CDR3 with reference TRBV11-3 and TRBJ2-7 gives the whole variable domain EAGVVQSPRYKIIEKKQPVAFWCNPISGHNTLYWYLQNLGQGPELLIRYENEEAVDDSQLPKDRFSAERLKGVDSTLKIQPAELGDSAVYLCASSFDRASAEQYFGPGTRLTVT.

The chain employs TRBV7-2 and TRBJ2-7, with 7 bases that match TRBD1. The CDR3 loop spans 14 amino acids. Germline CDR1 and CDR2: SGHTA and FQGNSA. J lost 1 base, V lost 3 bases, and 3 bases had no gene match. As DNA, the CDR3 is TGTGCCAGCAGCTTTCGACAGGGATCCTACGAGCAGTACTTC. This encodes CASSFRQGSYEQYF.

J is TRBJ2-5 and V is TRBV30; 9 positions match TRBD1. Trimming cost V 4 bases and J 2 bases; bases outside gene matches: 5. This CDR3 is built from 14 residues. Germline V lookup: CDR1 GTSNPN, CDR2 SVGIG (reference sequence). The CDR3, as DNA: TGTGCCTGGAAATCCGGACAGGGGCAAGAGACCCAGTACTTC. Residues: CAWKSGQGQETQYF.

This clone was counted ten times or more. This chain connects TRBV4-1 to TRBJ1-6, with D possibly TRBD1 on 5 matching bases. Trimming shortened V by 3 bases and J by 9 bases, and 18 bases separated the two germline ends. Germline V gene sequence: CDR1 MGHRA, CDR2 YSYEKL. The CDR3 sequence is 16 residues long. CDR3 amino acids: CASSHLPVRDSSPLHF. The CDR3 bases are TGCGCCAGCAGCCACCTCCCCGTTCGGGACTCTTCACCCCTCCACTTT.

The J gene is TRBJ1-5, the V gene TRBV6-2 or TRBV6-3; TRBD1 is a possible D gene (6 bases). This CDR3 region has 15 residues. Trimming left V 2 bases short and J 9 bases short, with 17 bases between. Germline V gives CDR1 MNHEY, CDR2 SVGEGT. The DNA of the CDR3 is TGTGCCAGCAGTTACACACAGGGACCTCGTGGGCCCCAGCATTTT. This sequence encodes CASSYTQGPRGPQHF.

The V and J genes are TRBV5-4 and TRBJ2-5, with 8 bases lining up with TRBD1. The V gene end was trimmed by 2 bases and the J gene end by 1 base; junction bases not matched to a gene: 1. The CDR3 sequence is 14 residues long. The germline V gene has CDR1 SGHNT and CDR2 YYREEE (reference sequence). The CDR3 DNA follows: TGTGCCAGCAGCTTTGGACAGGGCCAAGAGACCCAGTACTTC. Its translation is CASSFGQGQETQYF.

This CDR3 is CASSPPTANSGNTIYF. As DNA, the CDR3 is TGTGCCAGCAGCCCACCCACAGCAAACTCTGGAAACACCATATATTTT. This chain connects TRBV7-2 to TRBJ1-3; the D is unclear. The length of the CDR3 is 16 residues. The ends were cut back, 5 bases at V and 0 bases at J, with 14 bases in the middle. Per the germline V gene, CDR1 is SGHTA and CDR2 is FQGNSA.

The CDR3 protein is CASSQDPSGGRSTQYF. The CDR3 DNA is TGTGCCAGCAGCCAAGACCCCAGCGGGGGAAGGTCTACGCAGTATTTT. This rearrangement joins TRBV3-1 (or the pseudogene TRBV3-2) to TRBJ2-3; 8 nucleotides agree with TRBD2. Germline-derived CDR1 and CDR2 are LGHDT and YNNKEL (reference sequence). V shed 0 bases and J 8 bases; nucleotides not matched to a gene: 10. The CDR3 is 16 residues long.

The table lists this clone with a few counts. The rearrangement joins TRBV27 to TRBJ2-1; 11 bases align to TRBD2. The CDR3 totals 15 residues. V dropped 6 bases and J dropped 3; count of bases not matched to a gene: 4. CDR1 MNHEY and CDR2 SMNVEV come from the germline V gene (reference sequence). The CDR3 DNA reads TGTGCCAGCAGCCTGGGACTAGCGGTCTACAATGAGCAGTTCTTC. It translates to CASSLGLAVYNEQFF.

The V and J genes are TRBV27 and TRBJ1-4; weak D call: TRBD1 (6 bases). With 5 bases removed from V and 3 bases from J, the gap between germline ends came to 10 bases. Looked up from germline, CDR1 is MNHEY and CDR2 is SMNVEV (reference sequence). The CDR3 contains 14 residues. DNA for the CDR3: TGTGCCAGCAGTCAACAGGGCCCTAATGAAAAACTGTTTTTT. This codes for CASSQQGPNEKLFF.

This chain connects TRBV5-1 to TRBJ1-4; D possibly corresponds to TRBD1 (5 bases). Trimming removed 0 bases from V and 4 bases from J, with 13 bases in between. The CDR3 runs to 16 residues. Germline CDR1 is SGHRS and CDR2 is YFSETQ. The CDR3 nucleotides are TGCGCCAGCAGCTTGGCCCTGGGGCAGGTTAATGAAAAACTGTTTTTT. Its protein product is CASSLALGQVNEKLFF. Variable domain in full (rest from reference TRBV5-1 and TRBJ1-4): KAGVTQTPRYLIKTRGQQVTLSCSPISGHRSVSWYQQTPGQGLQFLFEYFSETQRNKGNFPGRFSGRQFSNSRSEMNVSTLELGDSALYLCASSLALGQVNEKLFFGSGTQLSVL.

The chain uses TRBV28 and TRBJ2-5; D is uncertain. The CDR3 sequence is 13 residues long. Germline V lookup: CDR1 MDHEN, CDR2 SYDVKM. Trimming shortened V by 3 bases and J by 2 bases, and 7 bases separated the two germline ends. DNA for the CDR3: TGTGCCAGCAGTTTCCTACAGCAAGAGACCCAGTACTTC. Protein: CASSFLQQETQYF. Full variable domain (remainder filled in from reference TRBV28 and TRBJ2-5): DVKVTQSSRYLVKRTGEKVFLECVQDMDHENMFWYRQDPGLGLRLIYFSYDVKMKEKGDIPEGYSVSREKKERFSLILESASTNQTSMYLCASSFLQQETQYFGPGTRLLVL.

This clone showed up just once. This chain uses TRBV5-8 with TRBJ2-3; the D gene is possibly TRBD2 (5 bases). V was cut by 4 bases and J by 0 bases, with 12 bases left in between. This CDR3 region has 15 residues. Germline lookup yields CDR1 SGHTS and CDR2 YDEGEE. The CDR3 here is CASSHSGTSTDTQYF. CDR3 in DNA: TGTGCCAGCAGCCACAGCGGTACTAGCACAGATACGCAGTATTTT.

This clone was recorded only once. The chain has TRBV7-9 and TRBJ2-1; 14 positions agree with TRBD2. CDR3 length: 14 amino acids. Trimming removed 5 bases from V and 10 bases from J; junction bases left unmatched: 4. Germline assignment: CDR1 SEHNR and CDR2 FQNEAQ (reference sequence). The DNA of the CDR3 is TGTGCCAGCAGCCCGGGACTAGCGGGGGAAGAGCAGTTCTTC. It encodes CASSPGLAGEEQFF.

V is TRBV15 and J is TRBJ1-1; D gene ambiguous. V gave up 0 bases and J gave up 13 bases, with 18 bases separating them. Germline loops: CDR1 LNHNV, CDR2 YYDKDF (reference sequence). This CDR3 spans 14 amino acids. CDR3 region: CATSRDFQVAVVFF. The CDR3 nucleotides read TGTGCCACCAGCAGAGATTTCCAGGTCGCAGTGGTTTTCTTT.

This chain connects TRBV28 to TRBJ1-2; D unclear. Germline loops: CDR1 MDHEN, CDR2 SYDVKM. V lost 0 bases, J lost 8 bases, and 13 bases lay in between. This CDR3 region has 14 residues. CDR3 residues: CASSLWAEQIGYTF. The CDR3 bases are TGTGCCAGCAGTTTATGGGCAGAACAGATCGGCTACACCTTC.

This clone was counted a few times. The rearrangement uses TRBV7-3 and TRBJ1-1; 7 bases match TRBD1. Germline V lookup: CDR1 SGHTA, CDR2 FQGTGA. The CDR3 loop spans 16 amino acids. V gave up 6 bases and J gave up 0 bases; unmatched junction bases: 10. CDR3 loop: CASRPQGGQMNTEAFF. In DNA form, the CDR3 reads TGTGCCAGCAGGCCCCAAGGGGGACAGATGAACACTGAAGCTTTCTTT.

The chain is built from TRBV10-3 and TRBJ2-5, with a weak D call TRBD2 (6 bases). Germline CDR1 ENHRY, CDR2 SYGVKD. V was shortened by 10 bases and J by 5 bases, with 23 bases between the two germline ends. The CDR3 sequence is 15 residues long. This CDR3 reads CATAPGSLSGETQYF. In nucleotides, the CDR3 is TGTGCCACCGCGCCCGGATCCCTAAGCGGGGAGACCCAGTACTTC.

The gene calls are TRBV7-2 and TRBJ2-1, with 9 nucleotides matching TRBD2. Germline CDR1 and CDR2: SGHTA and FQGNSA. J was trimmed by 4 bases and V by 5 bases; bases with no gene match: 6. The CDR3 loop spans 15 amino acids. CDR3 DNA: TGTGCCAGCAGCAGACGACTAGCGGAATACAATGAGCAGTTCTTC. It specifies CASSRRLAEYNEQFF.

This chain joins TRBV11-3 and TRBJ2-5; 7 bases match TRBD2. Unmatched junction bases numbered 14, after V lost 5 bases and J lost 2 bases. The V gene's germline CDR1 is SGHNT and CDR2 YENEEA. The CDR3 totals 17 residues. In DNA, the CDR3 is TGTGCCAGCAGCCCCCGAAATCGGGGGGATACTCAAGAGACCCAGTACTTC. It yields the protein CASSPRNRGDTQETQYF.

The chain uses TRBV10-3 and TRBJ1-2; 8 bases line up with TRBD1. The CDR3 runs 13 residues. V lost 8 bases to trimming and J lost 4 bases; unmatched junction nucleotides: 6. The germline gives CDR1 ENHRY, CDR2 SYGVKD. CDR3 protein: CAIALDRAYGYTF. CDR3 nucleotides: TGTGCCATCGCATTGGACAGGGCCTATGGCTACACCTTC.

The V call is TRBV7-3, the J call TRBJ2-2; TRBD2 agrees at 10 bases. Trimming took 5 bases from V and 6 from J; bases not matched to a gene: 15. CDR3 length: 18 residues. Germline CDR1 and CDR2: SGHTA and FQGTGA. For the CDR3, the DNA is TGTGCCAGCAGCCCCCCGTCTAGCGGGAGTTTTTTCTCCGGGGAGCTGTTTTTT. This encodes CASSPPSSGSFFSGELFF.